This T cell receptor beta chain was recorded in a study of shared clonotypes between healthy human individuals. Regarding the study as a whole: Relative to their counterparts shared across all four donors, non-shared clonotypes exhibited diminished generation probabilities. Estimated clonotype richness was generally higher in naive than memory subsets.

A remark on this clone: Its target is unknown.

V gave up 5 bases and J gave up 3 bases, with 11 bases separating them. The germline V gene encodes CDR1 SEHNR and CDR2 FQNEAQ (reference sequence). This CDR3 contains 13 residues. As defined, naive CD8 cells were CD45RO-negative and positively selected for CCR7, with terminally differentiated effector memory CD45RA+ cells excluded. Adult donors, all healthy and HIV-negative, had no recent acute infections or vaccinations. The data were produced by immunoSEQ multiplex PCR, yet TCRdb's version contains in-frame clones alone and is incomplete. The repertoire holds about 2.1 million clones, about 94% seen once, with 1.5% to 2% in the top ten.

This chain uses TRBV7-9 with TRBJ2-7; perhaps TRBD2 as D (5 bases). Sequenced sample: naive CD8+ T cells from PBMCs. This TCR came from a man aged 18 to 30 in good health. Some clones in this sample may be carry-over from other donors' samples. The CDR3 is CASSHGRDYEQYF. Here the CDR3 DNA reads TGTGCCAGCAGCCACGGACGGGACTACGAGCAGTACTTC.